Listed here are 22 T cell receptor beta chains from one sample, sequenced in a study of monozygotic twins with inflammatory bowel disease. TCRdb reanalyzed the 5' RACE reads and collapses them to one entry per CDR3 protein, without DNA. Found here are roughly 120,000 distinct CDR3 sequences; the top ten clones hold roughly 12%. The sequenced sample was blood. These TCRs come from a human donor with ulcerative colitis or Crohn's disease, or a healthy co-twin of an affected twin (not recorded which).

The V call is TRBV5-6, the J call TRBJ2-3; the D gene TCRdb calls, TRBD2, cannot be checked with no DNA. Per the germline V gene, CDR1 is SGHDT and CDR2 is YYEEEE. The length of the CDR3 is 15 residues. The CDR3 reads CASSRSRYPADTQYF.

The CDR3 sequence: CASSLGEREHEQYF. The J gene is TRBJ2-7, the V gene TRBV5-6; TCRdb designates TRBD2, a call that cannot be tested without DNA. CDR3 length: 14 residues. CDR1 and CDR2 from the germline V gene are SGHDT and YYEEEE.

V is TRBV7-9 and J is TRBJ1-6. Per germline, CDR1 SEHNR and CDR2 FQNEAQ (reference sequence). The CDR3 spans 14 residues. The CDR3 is CASSLDIRNSPLHF.

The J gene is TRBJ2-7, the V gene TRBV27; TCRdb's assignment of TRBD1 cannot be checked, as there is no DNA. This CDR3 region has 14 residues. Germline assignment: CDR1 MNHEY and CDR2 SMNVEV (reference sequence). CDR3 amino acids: CASSPGTDAYEQYF.

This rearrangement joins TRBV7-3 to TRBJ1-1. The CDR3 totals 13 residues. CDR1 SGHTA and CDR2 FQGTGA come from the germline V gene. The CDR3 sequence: CASSFGIDTEAFF. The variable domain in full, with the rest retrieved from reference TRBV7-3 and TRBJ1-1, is GAGVSQTPSNKVTEKGKYVELRCDPISGHTALYWYRQSLGQGPEFLIYFQGTGAADDSGLPNDRFFAVRPEGSVSTLKIQRTERGDSAVYLCASSFGIDTEAFFGQGTRLTVV.

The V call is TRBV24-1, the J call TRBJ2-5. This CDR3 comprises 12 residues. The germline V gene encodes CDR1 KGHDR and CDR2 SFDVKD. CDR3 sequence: CATSDFGETQYF.

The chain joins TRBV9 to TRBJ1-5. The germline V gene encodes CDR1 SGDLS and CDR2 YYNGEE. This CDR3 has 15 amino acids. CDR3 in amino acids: CASSFNGQSNQPQHF.

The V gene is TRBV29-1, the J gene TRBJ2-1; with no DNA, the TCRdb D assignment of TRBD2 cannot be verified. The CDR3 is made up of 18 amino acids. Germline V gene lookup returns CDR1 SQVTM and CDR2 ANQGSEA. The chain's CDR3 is CSVYPGLAGVSSYNEQFF.

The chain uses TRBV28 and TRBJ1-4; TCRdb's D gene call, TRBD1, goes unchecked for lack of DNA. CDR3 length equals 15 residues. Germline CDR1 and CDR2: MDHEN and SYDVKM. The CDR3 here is CASSPPAQGNEKLFF.

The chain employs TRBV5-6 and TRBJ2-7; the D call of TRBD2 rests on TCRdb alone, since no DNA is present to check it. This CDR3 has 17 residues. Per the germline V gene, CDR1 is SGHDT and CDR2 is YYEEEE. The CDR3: CASSGVRAARMGYEQYF.

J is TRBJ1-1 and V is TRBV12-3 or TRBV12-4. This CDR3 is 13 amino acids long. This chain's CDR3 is CASSQLLNTEAFF.

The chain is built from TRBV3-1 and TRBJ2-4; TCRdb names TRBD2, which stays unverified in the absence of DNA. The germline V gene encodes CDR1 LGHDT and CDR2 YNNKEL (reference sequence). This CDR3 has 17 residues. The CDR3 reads CASSRRVGGGLGNIQYF.

CDR3 sequence reads: CASGGTVPYNEQFF. The chain combines TRBV5-1 with TRBJ2-1; the D gene TCRdb calls, TRBD1, cannot be checked with no DNA. Germline V gene sequence: CDR1 SGHRS, CDR2 YFSETQ. There are 14 residues in the CDR3.

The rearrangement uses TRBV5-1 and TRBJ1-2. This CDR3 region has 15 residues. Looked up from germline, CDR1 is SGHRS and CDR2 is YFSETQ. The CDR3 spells CASSLSGTANYGYTF.

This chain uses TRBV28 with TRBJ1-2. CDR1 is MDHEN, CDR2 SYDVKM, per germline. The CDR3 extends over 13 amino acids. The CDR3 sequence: CASSLQFDYGYTF.

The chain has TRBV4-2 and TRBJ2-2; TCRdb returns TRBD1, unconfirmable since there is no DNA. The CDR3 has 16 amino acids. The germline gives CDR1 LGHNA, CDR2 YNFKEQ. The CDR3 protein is CASSQAEQVVTGELFF.

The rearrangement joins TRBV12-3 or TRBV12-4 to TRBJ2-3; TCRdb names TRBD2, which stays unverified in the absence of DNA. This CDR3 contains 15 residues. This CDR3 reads CASSRTSGNTDTQYF.

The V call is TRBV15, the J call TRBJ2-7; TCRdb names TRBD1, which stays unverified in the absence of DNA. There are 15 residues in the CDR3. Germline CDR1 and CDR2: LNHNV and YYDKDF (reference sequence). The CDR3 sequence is CATSFIPGPYYEQYF.

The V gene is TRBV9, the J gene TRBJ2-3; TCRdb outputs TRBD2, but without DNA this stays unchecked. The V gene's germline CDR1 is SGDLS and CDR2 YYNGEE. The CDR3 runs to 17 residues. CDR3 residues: CASSVSRAPGGADTQYF.

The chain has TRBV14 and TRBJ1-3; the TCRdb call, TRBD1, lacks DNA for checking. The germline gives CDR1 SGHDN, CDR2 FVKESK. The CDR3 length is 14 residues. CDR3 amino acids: CASEATGAGNTIYF.

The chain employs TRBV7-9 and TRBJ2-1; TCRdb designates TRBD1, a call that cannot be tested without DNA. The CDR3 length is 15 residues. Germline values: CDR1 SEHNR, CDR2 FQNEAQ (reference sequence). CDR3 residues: CASSLASSRGLEQFF.

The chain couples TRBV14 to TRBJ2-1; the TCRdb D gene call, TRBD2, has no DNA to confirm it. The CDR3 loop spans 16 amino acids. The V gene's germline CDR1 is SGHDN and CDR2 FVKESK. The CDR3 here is CASSQPGGPRHNEQFF.